The entry below describes one T cell receptor beta chain. Its antigen specificity is not known. The sample holds no much larger clone one base away, and base qualities are not on file. The sample comes from a study of blood T cell repertoires in COVID-19 (TCRdb year 2020). General notes on the study: The collaborator samples originated in the United States, Italy and Spain and spanned the acute and convalescent phases of COVID-19. The prospective study material was composed of cDNA or gDNA derived from T cells, B-cell-depleted T cells, or PBMCs. Subjects who had been exposed to COVID-19, were actively infected with it, or had recovered from it provided the deeply sampled blood TCRbeta repertoires that made up the dataset. A freely available public database, intended as a resource for researchers studying the immune response to SARS-CoV-2, is where the repertoires were released. The samples were drawn from two sources: the first 160 participants of the ongoing ImmuneRACE study, and over 950 subjects contributed by 6 global collaborators. Nearly every sample came with metadata listing a de-identified subject ID, COVID-19 status, age in years and sex. Where HLA class I and class II types were available, the types were taken from metadata supplied by the sample provider, not from assay-based typing. General conclusions and limits of the study: How much clinical and demographic metadata was included differed by source and by participant, and the metadata was provided uncurated.

The immunoSEQ Assay, a bias-controlled multiplex PCR, was used to amplify TCRbeta CDR3 regions from genomic DNA. Concerning the study's data processing: Nucleated cell counts per sample were estimated from amplification of reference gene primers within the assay. To quantify the absolute abundance of each unique TCRbeta CDR3 rearrangement, sequence reads were collapsed and filtered. Productive Simpson clonality was computed per sample as the square root of Simpson's diversity index over productive rearrangements. TCRdb re-hosts the immuneACCESS table, in-frame sequences only. Its copies lack some clones; in the studies checked, an unresolved V gene accounts for under half of them, and the cause for the rest is not known. The DNA gave D and trimming, while V, J and clone size come from that table. Present in this sample are 250,000 to 350,000 clones, 70% to 90% of which were seen just once. The ten largest clones represent around 12% of the sample.

Whole blood was collected in K2EDTA tubes by collaborating institutions according to the institutions' own protocols. For TCRbeta analysis, collaborators shipped samples as frozen whole blood, isolated PBMCs, or DNA extracted from either of those sample types. The germline V gene specifies MNHEY as CDR1 and SVGAGI as CDR2. The CDR3 runs 11 amino acids, cysteine and phenylalanine included. Only CDR3 DNA remains: 33 bases, in frame from the first base. The V and J ends are trimmed by 10 bases and 8 bases, leaving 14 bases between them. This receptor was obtained from a woman aged 60-70 years with acute or convalescent COVID-19. Sequencing was carried out using peripheral blood. The rearranged chain carries TRBV6-5 and TRBJ1-2, and TRBD1 may be the D gene, going by 5 matching bases. The DNA reads as follows: TGTGCCAACCAAGGGGCAGGGGGCTACACCTTC. Translated, it reads CANQGAGGYTF.